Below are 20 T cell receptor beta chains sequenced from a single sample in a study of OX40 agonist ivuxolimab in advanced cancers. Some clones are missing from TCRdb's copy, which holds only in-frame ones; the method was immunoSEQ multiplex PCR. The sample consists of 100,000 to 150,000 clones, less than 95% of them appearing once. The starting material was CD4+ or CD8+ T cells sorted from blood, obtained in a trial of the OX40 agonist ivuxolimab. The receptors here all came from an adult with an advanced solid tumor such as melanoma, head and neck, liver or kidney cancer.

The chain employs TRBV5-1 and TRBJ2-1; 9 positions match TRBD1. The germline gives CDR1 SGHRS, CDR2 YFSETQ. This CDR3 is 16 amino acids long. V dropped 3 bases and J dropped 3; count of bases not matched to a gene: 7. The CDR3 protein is CASSSVTGGLYNEQFF. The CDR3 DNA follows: TGCGCCAGCAGCTCAGTGACAGGGGGTCTCTACAATGAGCAGTTCTTC.

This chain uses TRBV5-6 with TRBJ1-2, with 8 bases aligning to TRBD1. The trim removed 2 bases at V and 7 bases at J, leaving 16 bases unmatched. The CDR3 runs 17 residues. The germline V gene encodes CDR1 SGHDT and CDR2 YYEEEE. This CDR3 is CASSLDRGLVDVRGYTF. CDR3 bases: TGTGCCAGCAGCTTAGACAGGGGCTTGGTCGACGTTCGTGGCTACACCTTC. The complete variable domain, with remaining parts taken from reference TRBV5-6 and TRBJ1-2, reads DAGVTQSPTHLIKTRGQQVTLRCSPKSGHDTVSWYQQALGQGPQFIFQYYEEEERQRGNFPDRFSGHQFPNYSSELNVNALLLGDSALYLCASSLDRGLVDVRGYTFGSGTRLTVV.

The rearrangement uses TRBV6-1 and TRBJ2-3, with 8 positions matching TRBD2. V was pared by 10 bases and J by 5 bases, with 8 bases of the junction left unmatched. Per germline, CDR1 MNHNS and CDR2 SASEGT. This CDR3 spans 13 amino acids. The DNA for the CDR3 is TGTGCCACTTTAATAAGCGGGAGAGATACGCAGTATTTT. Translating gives CATLISGRDTQYF.

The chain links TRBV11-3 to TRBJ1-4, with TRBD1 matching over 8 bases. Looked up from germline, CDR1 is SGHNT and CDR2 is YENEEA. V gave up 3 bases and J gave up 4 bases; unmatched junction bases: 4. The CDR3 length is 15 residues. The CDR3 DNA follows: TGTGCCAGCAGCTTCGGGACAGGAGTTAATGAAAAACTGTTTTTT. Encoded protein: CASSFGTGVNEKLFF. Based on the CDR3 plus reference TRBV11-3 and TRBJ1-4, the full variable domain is EAGVVQSPRYKIIEKKQPVAFWCNPISGHNTLYWYLQNLGQGPELLIRYENEEAVDDSQLPKDRFSAERLKGVDSTLKIQPAELGDSAVYLCASSFGTGVNEKLFFGSGTQLSVL.

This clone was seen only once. CDR3 loop: CASSVVVSDSYNEQFF. Written as DNA, the CDR3 is TGTGCCAGCAGCGTAGTAGTCAGTGATTCCTACAATGAGCAGTTCTTC. The chain carries TRBV9 and TRBJ2-1; D uncertain. CDR1 is SGDLS, CDR2 YYNGEE, per germline. V lost 0 bases and J 1 base, leaving 11 bases between the germline ends. The CDR3 runs to 16 residues.

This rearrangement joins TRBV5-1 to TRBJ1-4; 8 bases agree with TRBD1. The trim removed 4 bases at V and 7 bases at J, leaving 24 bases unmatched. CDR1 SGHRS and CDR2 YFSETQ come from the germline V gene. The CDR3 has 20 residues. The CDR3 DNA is TGCGCCAGCAGCCCCGGACTAGGACAGGGCACTCCTGCTGCCTTTGAAAAACTGTTTTTT. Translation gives CASSPGLGQGTPAAFEKLFF.

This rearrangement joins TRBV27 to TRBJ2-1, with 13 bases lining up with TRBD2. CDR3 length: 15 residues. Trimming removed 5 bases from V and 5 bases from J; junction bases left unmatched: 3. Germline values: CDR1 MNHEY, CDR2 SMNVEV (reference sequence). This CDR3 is CASSPGLAGNNEQFF. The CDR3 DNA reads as TGTGCCAGCAGTCCGGGACTAGCGGGGAACAATGAGCAGTTCTTC.

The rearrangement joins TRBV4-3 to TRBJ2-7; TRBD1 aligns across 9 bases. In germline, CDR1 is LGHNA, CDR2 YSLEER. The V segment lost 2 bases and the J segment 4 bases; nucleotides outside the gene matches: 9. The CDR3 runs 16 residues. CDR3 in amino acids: CASSQNPGQGLYEQYF. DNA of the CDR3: TGCGCCAGCAGCCAAAATCCGGGACAGGGCCTTTACGAGCAGTACTTC.

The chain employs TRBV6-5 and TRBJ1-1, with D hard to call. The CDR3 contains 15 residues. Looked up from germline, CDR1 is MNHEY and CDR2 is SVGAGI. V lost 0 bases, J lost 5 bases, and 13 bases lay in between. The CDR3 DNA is TGTGCCAGCAGTTACTCGATTTCGGGCGAGACTGAAGCTTTCTTT. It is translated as CASSYSISGETEAFF.

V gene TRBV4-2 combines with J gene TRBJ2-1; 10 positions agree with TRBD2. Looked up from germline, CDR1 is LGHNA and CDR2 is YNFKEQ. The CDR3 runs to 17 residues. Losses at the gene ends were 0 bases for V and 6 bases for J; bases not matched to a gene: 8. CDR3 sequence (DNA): TGTGCCAGCAGCCAAGACGAGGCTAGCGGGAGAGTCAATGAGCAGTTCTTC. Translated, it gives CASSQDEASGRVNEQFF.

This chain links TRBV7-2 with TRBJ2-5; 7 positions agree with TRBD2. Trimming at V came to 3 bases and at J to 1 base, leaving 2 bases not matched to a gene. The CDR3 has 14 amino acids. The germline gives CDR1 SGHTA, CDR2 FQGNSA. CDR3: CASSLTSRQETQYF. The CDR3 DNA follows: TGTGCCAGCAGCTTGACTAGCCGCCAAGAGACCCAGTACTTC.

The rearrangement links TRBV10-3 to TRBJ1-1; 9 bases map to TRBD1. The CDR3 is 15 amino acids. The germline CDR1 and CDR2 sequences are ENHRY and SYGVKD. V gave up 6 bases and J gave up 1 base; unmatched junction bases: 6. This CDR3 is CAIRRRQGENTEAFF. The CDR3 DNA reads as TGTGCCATCAGAAGAAGACAGGGGGAGAACACTGAAGCTTTCTTT.

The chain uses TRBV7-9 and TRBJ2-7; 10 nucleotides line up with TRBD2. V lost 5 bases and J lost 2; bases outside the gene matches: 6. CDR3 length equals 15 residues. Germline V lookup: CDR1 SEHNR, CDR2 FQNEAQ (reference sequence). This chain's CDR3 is CASSPTSGTTYEQYF. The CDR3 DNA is TGTGCCAGCAGCCCTACTAGCGGGACAACCTACGAGCAGTACTTC.

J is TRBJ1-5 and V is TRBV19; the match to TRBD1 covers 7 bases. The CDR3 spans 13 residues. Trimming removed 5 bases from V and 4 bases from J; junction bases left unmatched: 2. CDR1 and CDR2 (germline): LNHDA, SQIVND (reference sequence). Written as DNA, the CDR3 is TGTGCCAGTAGTTCACAGGGGAATCAGCCCCAGCATTTT. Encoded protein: CASSSQGNQPQHF.

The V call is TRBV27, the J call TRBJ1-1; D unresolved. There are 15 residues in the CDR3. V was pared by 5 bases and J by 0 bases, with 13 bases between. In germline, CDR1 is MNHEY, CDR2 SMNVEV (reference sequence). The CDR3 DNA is TGTGCCAGCAGTCCATACAGCAGTATGAACACTGAAGCTTTCTTT. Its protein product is CASSPYSSMNTEAFF.

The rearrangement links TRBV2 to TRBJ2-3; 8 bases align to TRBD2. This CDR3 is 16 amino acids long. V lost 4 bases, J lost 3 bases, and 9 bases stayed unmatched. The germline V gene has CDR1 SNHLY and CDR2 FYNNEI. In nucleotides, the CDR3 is TGTGCCAGCAGTGTCAGGCAGCGGGAGAGGACAGATACGCAGTATTTT. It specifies CASSVRQRERTDTQYF. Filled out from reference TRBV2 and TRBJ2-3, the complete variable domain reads EPEVTQTPSHQVTQMGQEVILRCVPISNHLYFYWYRQILGQKVEFLVSFYNNEISEKSEIFDDQFSVERPDGSNFTLKIRSTKLEDSAMYFCASSVRQRERTDTQYFGPGTRLTVL.

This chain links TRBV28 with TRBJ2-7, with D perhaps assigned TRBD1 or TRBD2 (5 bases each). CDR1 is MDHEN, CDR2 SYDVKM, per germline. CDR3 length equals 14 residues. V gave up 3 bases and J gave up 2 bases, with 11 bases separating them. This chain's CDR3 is CASSLGRVTYEQYF. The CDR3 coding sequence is TGTGCCAGCAGTTTGGGGCGGGTCACCTACGAGCAGTACTTC.

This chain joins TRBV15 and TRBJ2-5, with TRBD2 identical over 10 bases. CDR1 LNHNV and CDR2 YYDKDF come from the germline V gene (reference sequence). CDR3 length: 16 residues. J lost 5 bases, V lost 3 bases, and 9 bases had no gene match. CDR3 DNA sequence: TGTGCCACCAGCAGGTCTAGCGGGAGTGTCAGGGAGACCCAGTACTTC. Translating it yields CATSRSSGSVRETQYF.

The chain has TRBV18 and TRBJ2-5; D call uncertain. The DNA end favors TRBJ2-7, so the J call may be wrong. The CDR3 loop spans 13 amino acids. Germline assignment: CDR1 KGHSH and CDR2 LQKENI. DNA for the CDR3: TGTGCCAGCTCACCCCTCGGCGGAGACGAGCAGTACTTC. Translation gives CASSPLGGDEQYF.

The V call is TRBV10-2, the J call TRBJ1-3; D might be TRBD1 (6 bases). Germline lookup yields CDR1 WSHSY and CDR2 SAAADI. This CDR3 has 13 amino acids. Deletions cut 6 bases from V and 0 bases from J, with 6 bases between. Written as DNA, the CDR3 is TGCGCCAGCAGAGGGGGCTCTGGAAACACCATATATTTT. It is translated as CASRGGSGNTIYF.